This TCR beta chain comes out of a study of T cell repertoires in cytomegalovirus infection. Across the study: Epitope selection comprised recently identified HLA-C-restricted CMV epitopes and well-studied HLA-B-restricted CMV epitopes. Both CMV infection and a matching HLA type were indicated by public TCR beta signatures.

Findings and limits, study-wide: Identification of carriers of CMV plus the relevant HLA was performed using cumulative public TCR beta family frequency. Dominating the ex vivo response were HLA-C-restricted CMV-specific TCR beta clonotypes.

Only a few counts were recorded for this clonotype. Its specificity is not known. This CDR3 region has 14 residues. The germline V gene encodes CDR1 SGHVS and CDR2 FNYEAQ. Trimming left V 5 bases short and J 4 bases short, with 15 bases between. MiXCR, applied by TCRdb to the reads, yields one record per CDR3 protein. The sample has a few hundred thousand distinct CDR3 sequences, almost 40% seen once. V usage is TRBV7-6 and J usage is TRBJ2-7; D is possibly TRBD2 (7 bases). The sequence was collected from a human donor in good health (CMV status not recorded). Some clones in this sample may be carry-over from other donors' samples. The sequenced sample was cultured PBMCs, obtained from culture after CMV antigen stimulation. The CDR3 spells CASSREGGRYEQYF. CDR3 sequence (DNA): TGTGCCAGCAGCCGAGAGGGGGGGAGATACGAGCAGTACTTC.